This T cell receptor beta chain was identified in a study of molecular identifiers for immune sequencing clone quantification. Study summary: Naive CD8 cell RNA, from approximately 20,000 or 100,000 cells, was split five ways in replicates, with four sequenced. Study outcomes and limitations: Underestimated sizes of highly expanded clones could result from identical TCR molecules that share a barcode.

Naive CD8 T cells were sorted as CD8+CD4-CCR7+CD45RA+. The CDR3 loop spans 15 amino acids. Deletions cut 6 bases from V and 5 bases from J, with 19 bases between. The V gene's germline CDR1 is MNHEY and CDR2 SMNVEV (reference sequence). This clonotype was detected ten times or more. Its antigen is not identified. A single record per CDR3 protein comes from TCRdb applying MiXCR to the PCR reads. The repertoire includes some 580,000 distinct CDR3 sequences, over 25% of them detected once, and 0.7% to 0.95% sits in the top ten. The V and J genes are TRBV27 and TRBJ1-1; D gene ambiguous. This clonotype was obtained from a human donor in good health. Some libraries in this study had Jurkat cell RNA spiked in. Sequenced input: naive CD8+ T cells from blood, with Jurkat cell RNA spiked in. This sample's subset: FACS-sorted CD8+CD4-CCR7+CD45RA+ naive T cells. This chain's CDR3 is CASSRAREGRTEAFF. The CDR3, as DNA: TGTGCCAGCAGCCGTGCCCGGGAAGGGCGGACTGAAGCTTTCTTT.